The T cell receptor beta chain described here comes from a study of blood T cell repertoires in COVID-19. Study details: T cells, B-cell-depleted T cells, or PBMCs supplied cDNA or gDNA.

Original data processing: By means of reference gene primer amplification, nucleated cell counts were estimated. Assay: immunoSEQ multiplex PCR; the TCRdb copy retains only in-frame clones and omits some. From that table come the V and J calls and clone size; the DNA was used to work out D and trimming. The sample records 60,000 to 85,000 clones, roughly nine tenths being singletons. Germline CDR1 and CDR2: MNHEY and SVGAGI. There are 15 residues in the CDR3. The trim removed 1 base at V and 3 bases at J, leaving 2 bases unmatched. The receptor comes from a man aged 45-65 years with active COVID-19. The material sequenced was peripheral blood. The J gene is TRBJ2-7, the V gene TRBV6-5, with 11 bases aligning to TRBD2. The CDR3 bases are TGTGCCAGCAGTTACTTGACTAGCGGGGACTACGAGCAGTACTTC. Translating gives CASSYLTSGDYEQYF.